This T cell receptor (beta chain) comes out of a study of early T cells in non-severe SARS-CoV-2 infection. Looking at the study overall: RNA in bulk from unsorted whole blood was sequenced, and chains were unpaired. Findings and limits, study-wide: VDJdb matching, biased toward anti-spike CD8 responses, missed private and CD4 specificities.

Molecules of cDNA were individually given unique molecular identifiers that were attached to them. TCRdb re-called the 5' RACE reads through MiXCR, storing one row per CDR3 protein. In the table there are 25,000 to 35,000 distinct CDR3 sequences, under 7% of which are singletons. Trimming removed 2 bases from V and 7 bases from J, with 12 bases in between. CDR3 length: 15 residues. In germline, CDR1 is KGHSH, CDR2 LQKENI. In this sample, this clonotype turned up a few times. Its antigen remains unknown. The clonotype comes from an adult who was a healthcare worker with PCR-confirmed SARS-CoV-2 infection or an uninfected control (not recorded which). Sequenced sample: whole blood. This chain joins TRBV18 and TRBJ1-6; D ambiguous. The CDR3 protein is CASSPDMPGNSPLHF. The CDR3 DNA reads TGTGCCAGCTCACCAGACATGCCTGGGAATTCACCCCTCCACTTT. The full variable domain, in which reference TRBV18 and TRBJ1-6 provide the parts outside the CDR3, is NAGVMQNPRHLVRRRGQEARLRCSPMKGHSHVYWYRQLPEEGLKFMVYLQKENIIDESGMPKERFSAEFPKEGPSILRIQQVVRGDSAAYFCASSPDMPGNSPLHFGNGTRLTVT.